This TCR beta chain originates from a study of blood T cell repertoires in COVID-19. Study-level information: Samples came from the United States, Italy and Spain, spanning acute and convalescent COVID-19.

Recruits, aged about 18 to 100 years, lived in about two dozen US areas. Among Cohort 3 donors, those recovered had two negative PCRs, clearance, or symptom resolution. Sequencing was performed with immunoSEQ multiplex PCR; in TCRdb, only in-frame clones are kept and a portion is missing. Of about 240,000 clones in the sample, 80% to 90% are singletons; the top ten hold approximately 3.7%. CDR3 size: 15 residues. Trimming pared 6 bases from V and 4 bases from J, leaving 18 bases between. CDR1 and CDR2 (germline): MNHEY, SVGAGI. The sequence was collected from a woman aged 30 to 39 who had recovered from COVID-19. The V gene is TRBV6-5, the J gene TRBJ1-1; D ambiguous. The material sequenced was PBMCs or T cells enriched from blood (not recorded which). DNA for the CDR3: TGTGCCAGCAGCTATGGGTCTGACCCAGGCACTGAAGCTTTCTTT. Translating it yields CASSYGSDPGTEAFF.